This paragraph reports one T cell receptor (beta chain). At least ten counts were recorded for this clonotype. Its recognized antigen is unknown. No per-base quality is available; no much larger clone lies one base away. The sample originates from a study of blood T cells in healthy people across ages (dated by TCRdb to the mid-2010s). Looking at the study overall: In model experiments, template switching captured about one uniquely barcoded TCR beta cDNA molecule for every two T cells. The study measured age-related changes in TCR beta repertoire diversity using deep sequencing normalized with unique cDNA molecular identifiers. Four age groups were formed from the donors: young (average approximately 15 years), middle-aged (approximately 40), aged (over 55) and long-lived (less than 85). Using the same blood draw, the study looked at two additional independent replicas of 1 million unique cDNA reads for two donors, one aged 18 to 30 and the other aged 80 or older.

General findings and caveats noted by the study authors: Since profiling was done on bulk unsorted PBMCs, naive and antigen-experienced compartments could not be conclusively compared. Estimates of total diversity based on one million sequenced T cells were considered lower bounds and underestimates. There was a strong correlation between observed TCR beta diversity and the percentage of naive T cells measured by flow cytometry. Because the CMV infection status of the donors was unknown, age-related changes in expanded clonotypes may potentially have been confounded. Compared with the aged group, the long-lived group had more naive CD4+ T cells, fewer expanded clones and increased TCR diversity, a pattern suggesting age selection. As age increased, observed TCR beta diversity per million T cells dropped in a roughly linear way, and a significant reduction was already evident by age roughly 36.

Systemically healthy Caucasian individuals from Russia, 39 in total and aged roughly 6 to 90 years, were included as donors. Each donor gave 9.5 to 10 milliliters of peripheral blood, drawn into EDTA-treated Vacutainer tubes. Ficoll-Paque density-gradient centrifugation was used to isolate PBMCs, with at least 7 million obtained per sample. Trizol reagent was used to extract total RNA from the PBMCs, yielding at least 5.5 micrograms per sample. For every donor, an aliquot of PBMCs went through flow cytometry to measure the percentages of naive CD45RAhigh/CD27high T cells. The library was generated by 5' RACE. Sequencing was carried out with an Illumina HiSeq 2500. A second about 7 to 11 cycle PCR used a sample-barcoded 5' primer and a J-beta primer mix. A unique molecular identifier was introduced onto each TCR beta cDNA molecule by a template-switch 5' adaptor carrying 12 random nucleotides. Each sample yielded at least 2.5 million CDR3-containing paired-end reads. All of the RNA was converted into first-strand cDNA using the Mint cDNA synthesis kit, with a TRBC-specific oligonucleotide serving as the primer. All cDNA was treated with uracil-DNA glycosylase and then went through a first 18-cycle PCR with the universal primers M1SS and BC2_uni_R. Processing in the source paper ran as follows. For normalization, 1 million high-quality reads, each with a distinct molecular identifier, were randomly selected from each sample. Reads sharing molecular identifiers were discarded rather than binned into consensus sequences. CDR3 identification, clonotype clustering and error correction used MiTCR with a Q25 quality threshold and the strictest error-elimination algorithm. A nonparametric unseen species model with Euler transformation was used to estimate lower-bound total TCR beta diversity. The public reads were reanalyzed by TCRdb: fastp trimming at Q25, MiXCR alignment, in-frame beta chains only. Each entry merges the rows of one CDR3 protein and shows their most common DNA and genes. V and J calls and clone size were set by TCRdb, not the authors. The sample yields about 840,000 distinct CDR3 sequences; approximately 32% were counted once. The top ten hold about a tenth of the sample.

The same sample was also studied in work on T cells of mothers and their children. According to the second study: Nine systemically healthy Caucasian individuals, comprising three mothers and their six children, were included as donors. cDNA synthesis used all of the extracted RNA, with roughly 1.5 ug of RNA in each 15 ul reaction. In the second PCR, the M1S primer added sample barcodes and 2-4 random nucleotides. More than 9 million TCR beta CDR3 reads were obtained from each mother, and some 3.2 million reads were obtained from each child. Thymic selection shapes the output of TCR recombination in a similar way in related and unrelated pairs, and inherited differences have a minor effect. Related mother-child pairs always showed normalized repertoire overlap that was slightly higher than in unrelated mother-child pairs, though the difference was never significant. No persistent microchimeric T cell clones were detected, at a sensitivity of about 100 clones per million clonotypes. To look for features that set related mother-child pairs apart from unrelated individuals, the researchers ran deep NGS to compare the TCR beta repertoires of mothers and children. Mothers averaged about 37 +/- 4 years of age and children averaged around 10 +/- 4 years. After adapter ligation with NEBNext reagents, the libraries were sequenced on Illumina HiSeq 2000 with 100+100 nt paired-end reads. Mother and child libraries were prepared a month apart and sequenced in separate runs to prevent cross-contamination. Between roughly 500,000 and 2,100,000 distinct TCR beta clonotypes were identified per donor. Naive TCR beta clonotypes were estimated from low-frequency clonotypes matched to each donor's FACS-determined naive share, without sorting.

Input material: blood. This TCR came from a woman in her forties in good health.

CDR3 loop: CASSQVKTSGGAATKNIQYF. At the DNA level, the sequence is TGCGCCAGCAGCCAAGTCAAGACTAGCGGGGGGGCCGCGACCAAAAACATTCAGTACTTC. The chain joins TRBV4-3 to TRBJ2-4; TRBD2 lines up with 14 middle nucleotides. V loses 1 base at its end and J loses 2 bases; junction bases beyond the gene matches: 10. Reading from cysteine to phenylalanine, the CDR3 counts 20 amino acids. Left in the record is the CDR3 DNA by itself, 60 bases read in frame from the first base. The germline V gene sets CDR1 to LGHNA and CDR2 to YSLEER.